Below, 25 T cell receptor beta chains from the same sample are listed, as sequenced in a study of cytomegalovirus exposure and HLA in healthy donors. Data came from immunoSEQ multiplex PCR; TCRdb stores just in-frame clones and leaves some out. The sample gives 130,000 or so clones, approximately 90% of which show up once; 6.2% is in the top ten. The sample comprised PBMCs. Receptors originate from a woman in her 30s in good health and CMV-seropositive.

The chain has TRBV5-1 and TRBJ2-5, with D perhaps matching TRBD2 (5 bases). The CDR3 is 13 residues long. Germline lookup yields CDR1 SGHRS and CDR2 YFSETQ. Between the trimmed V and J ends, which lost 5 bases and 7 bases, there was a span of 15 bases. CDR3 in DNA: TGCGCCAGCAGTTACGGACTTAGGACGACCCAGTACTTC. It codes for CASSYGLRTTQYF.

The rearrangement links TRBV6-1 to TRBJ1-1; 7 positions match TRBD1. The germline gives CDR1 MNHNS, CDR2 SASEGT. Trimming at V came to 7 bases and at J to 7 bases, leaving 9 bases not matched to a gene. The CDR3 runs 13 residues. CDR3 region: CASTEGATVEAFF. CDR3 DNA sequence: TGTGCCAGCACGGAGGGGGCTACGGTTGAAGCTTTCTTT.

This CDR3 is CSVGGGSSYNEQFF. As DNA, the CDR3 is TGCAGCGTAGGAGGCGGGAGTTCCTACAATGAGCAGTTCTTC. The rearrangement joins TRBV29-1 to TRBJ2-1, with TRBD2 matching over 7 bases. Trimming removed 6 bases from V and 1 base from J; junction bases left unmatched: 6. Germline V lookup: CDR1 SQVTM, CDR2 ANQGSEA. CDR3 length: 14 residues.

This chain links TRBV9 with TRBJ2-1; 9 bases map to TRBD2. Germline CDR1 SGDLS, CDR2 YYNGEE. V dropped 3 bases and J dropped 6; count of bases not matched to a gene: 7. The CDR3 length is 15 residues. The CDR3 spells CASSESSGVANEQFF. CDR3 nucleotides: TGTGCCAGCAGCGAGTCTAGCGGGGTGGCCAATGAGCAGTTCTTC.

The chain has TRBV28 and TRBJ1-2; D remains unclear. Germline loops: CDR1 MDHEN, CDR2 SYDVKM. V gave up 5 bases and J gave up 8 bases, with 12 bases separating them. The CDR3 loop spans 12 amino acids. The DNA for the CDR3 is TGTGCCAGCAGTACCCGACAATACGGCTACACCTTC. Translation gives CASSTRQYGYTF.

The CDR3 DNA follows: TGTGCCAGCGCCACAGGGGTCAACTATGGCTACACCTTC. Protein: CASATGVNYGYTF. V gene TRBV6-5 combines with J gene TRBJ1-2, with TRBD1 matching 7 bases. Germline CDR1 is MNHEY and CDR2 is SVGAGI. The CDR3 length is 13 residues. V was pared by 8 bases and J by 2 bases, with 5 bases of the junction left unmatched.

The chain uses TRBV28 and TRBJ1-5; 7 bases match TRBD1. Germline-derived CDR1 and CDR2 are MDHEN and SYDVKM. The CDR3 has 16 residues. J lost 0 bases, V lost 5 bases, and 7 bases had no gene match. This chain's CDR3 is CASSPTTGPSNQPQHF. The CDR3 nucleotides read TGTGCCAGCAGTCCAACGACAGGGCCTAGCAATCAGCCCCAGCATTTT.

The CDR3 DNA follows: TGCGCCAGCAGGAAGACTAGCGGGGCCTACAATGAGCAGTTCTTC. Translation: CASRKTSGAYNEQFF. This rearrangement joins TRBV5-1 to TRBJ2-1, with 11 bases identical to TRBD2. The length of the CDR3 is 15 residues. The germline V gene has CDR1 SGHRS and CDR2 YFSETQ. The trim removed 5 bases at V and 2 bases at J, leaving 3 bases unmatched.

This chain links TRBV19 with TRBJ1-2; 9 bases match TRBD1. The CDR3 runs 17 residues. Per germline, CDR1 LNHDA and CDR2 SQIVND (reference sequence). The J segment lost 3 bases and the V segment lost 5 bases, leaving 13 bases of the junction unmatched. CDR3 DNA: TGTGCCAGTAGTTCCCTCAGGACAGGGGTTGGGCACTATGGCTACACCTTC. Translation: CASSSLRTGVGHYGYTF.

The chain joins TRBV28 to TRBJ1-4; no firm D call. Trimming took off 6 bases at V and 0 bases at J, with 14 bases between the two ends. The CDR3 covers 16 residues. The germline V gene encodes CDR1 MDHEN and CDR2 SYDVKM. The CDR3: CASSLVMAATNEKLFF. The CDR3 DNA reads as TGTGCCAGCAGCCTCGTTATGGCTGCAACTAATGAAAAACTGTTTTTT.

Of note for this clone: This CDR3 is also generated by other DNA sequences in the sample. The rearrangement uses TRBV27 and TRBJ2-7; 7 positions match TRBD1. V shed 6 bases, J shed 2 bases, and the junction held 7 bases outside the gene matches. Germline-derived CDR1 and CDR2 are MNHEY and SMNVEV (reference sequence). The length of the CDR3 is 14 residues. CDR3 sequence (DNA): TGTGCCAGCAGATACAGGGGTGGTACCTACGAGCAGTACTTC. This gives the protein CASRYRGGTYEQYF.

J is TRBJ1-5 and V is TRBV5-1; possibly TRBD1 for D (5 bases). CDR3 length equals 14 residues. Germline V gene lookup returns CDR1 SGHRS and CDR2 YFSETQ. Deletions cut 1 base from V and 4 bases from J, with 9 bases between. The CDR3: CASSLSGPNQPQHF. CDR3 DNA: TGCGCCAGCAGCTTGTCAGGGCCGAATCAGCCCCAGCATTTT.

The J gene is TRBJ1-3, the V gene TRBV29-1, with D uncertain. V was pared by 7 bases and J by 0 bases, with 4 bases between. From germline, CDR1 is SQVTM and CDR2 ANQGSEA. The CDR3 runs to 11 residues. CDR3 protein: CSANSGNTIYF. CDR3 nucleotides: TGCAGCGCCAACTCTGGAAACACCATATATTTT.

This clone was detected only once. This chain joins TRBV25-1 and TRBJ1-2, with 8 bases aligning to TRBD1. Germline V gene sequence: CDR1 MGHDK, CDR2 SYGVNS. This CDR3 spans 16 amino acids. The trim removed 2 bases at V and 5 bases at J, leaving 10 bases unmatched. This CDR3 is CASSEGPGTGSYGYTF. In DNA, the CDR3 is TGTGCCAGCAGTGAAGGGCCGGGGACAGGCAGTTATGGCTACACCTTC.

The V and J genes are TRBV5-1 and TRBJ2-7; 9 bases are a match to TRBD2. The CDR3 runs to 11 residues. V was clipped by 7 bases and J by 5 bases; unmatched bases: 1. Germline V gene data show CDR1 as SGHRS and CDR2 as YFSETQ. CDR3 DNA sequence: TGCGCCAGCGGCGGGGGGGACGAGCAGTACTTC. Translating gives CASGGGDEQYF.

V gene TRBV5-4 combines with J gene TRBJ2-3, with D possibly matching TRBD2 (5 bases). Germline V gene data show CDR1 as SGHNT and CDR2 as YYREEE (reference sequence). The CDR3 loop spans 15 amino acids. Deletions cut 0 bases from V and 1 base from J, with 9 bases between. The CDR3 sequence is CASSLGISGTDTQYF. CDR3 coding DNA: TGTGCCAGCAGCTTGGGTATTAGCGGCACAGATACGCAGTATTTT.

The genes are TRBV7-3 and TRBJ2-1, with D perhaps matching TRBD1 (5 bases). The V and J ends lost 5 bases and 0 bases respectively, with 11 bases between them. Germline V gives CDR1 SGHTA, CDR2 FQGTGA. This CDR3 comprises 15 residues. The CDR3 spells CASSPTASSYNEQFF. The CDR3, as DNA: TGTGCCAGCAGCCCGACAGCGAGCTCCTACAATGAGCAGTTCTTC.

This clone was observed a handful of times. CDR3 coding DNA: TGTGCCAGCAGCTTTAGCGGGAGAGGTGGCGGGGAGCTGTTTTTT. Translating gives CASSFSGRGGGELFF. The chain joins TRBV7-2 to TRBJ2-2, with 9 bases aligning to TRBD2. The CDR3 contains 15 residues. CDR1 SGHTA and CDR2 FQGNSA come from the germline V gene. Trimming took 3 bases from V and 7 from J; bases not matched to a gene: 6.

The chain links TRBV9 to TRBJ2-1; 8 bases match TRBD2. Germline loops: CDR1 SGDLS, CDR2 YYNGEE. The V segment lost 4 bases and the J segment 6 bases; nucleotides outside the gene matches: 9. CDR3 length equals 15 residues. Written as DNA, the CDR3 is TGTGCCAGCAGCCCCCGGGGGGGCCGTAGCAATGAGCAGTTCTTC. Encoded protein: CASSPRGGRSNEQFF.

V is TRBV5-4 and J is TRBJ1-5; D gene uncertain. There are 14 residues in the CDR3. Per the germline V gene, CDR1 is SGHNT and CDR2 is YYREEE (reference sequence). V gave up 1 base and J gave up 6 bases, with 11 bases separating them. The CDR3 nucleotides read TGTGCCAGCAGCTTGTTCCCAGGTGGTCAGCCCCAGCATTTT. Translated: CASSLFPGGQPQHF.

CDR3 coding DNA: TGCGCCAGCAGCCAAGTACGGGAGACCCAGTACTTC. As protein: CASSQVRETQYF. The chain couples TRBV4-1 to TRBJ2-5; D not certain. Germline V gives CDR1 MGHRA, CDR2 YSYEKL. The CDR3 extends over 12 amino acids. Between the trimmed V and J ends, which lost 1 base and 5 bases, there was a span of 5 bases.

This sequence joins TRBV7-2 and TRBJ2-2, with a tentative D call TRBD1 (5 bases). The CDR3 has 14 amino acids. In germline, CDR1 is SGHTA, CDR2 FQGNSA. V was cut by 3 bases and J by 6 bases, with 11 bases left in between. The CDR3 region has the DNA TGTGCCAGCAGCTTGGGCAGGGAAGCCGGGGAGCTGTTTTTT. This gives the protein CASSLGREAGELFF.

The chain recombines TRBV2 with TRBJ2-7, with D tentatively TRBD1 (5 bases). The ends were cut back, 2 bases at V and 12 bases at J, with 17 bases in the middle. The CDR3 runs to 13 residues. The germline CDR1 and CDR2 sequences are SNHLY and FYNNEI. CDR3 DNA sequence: TGTGCCAGCAGTGAAAGGACATCCTGGGTGCCGTACTTC. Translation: CASSERTSWVPYF.

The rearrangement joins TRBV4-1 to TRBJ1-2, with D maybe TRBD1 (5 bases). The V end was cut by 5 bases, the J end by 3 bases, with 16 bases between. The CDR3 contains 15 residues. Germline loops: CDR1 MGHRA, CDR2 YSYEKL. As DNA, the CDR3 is TGCGCCAGCAGCTTTATACGGGGGAACGACTATGGCTACACCTTC. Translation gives CASSFIRGNDYGYTF.

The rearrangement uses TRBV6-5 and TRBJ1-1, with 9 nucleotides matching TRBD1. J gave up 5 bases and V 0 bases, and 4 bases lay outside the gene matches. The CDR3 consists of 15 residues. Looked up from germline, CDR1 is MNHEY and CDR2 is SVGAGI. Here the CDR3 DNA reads TGTGCCAGCAGTTACTCGGGACAGGGTCGTACTGAAGCTTTCTTT. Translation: CASSYSGQGRTEAFF.